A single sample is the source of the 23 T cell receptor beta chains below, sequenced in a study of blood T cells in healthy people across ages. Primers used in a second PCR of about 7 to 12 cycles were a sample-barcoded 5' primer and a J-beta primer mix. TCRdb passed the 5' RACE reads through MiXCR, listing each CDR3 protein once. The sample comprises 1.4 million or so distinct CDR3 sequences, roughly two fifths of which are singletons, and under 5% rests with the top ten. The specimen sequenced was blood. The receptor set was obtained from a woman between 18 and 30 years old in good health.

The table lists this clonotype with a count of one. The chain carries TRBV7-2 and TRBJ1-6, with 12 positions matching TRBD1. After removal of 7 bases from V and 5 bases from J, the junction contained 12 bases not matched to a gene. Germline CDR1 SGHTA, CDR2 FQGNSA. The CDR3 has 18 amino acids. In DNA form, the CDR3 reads TGTGCCAGCAAACCGGGACAGGGGGCCCTAAGGAATAATTCACCCCTCCACTTT. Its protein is CASKPGQGALRNNSPLHF.

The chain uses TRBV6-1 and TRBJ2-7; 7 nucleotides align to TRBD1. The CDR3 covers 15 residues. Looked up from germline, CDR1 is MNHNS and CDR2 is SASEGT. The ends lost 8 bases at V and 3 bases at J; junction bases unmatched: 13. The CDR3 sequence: CASRTGPLVNYEQYF. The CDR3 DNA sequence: TGTGCCAGCCGGACAGGACCCCTTGTAAACTACGAGCAGTACTTC.

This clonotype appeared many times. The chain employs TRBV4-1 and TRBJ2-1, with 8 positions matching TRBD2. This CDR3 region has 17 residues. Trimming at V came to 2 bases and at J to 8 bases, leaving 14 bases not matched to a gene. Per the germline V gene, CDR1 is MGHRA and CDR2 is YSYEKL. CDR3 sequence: CASSQYPRGDVLDEQFF. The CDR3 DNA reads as TGCGCCAGCAGCCAATATCCGCGGGGGGACGTCTTGGATGAGCAGTTCTTC.

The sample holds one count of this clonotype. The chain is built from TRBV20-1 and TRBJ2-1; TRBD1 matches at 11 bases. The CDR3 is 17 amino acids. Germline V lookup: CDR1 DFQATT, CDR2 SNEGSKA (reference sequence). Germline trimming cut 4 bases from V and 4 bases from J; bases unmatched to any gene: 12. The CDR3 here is CSATGTGGISGYNEQFF. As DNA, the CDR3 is TGCAGTGCTACCGGGACAGGGGGAATTAGCGGGTACAATGAGCAGTTCTTC.

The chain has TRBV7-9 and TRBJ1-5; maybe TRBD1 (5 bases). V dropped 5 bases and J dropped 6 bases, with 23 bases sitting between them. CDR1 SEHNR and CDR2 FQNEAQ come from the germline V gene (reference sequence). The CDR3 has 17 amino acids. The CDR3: CASSQQRIGARSQPQHF. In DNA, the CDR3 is TGTGCCAGCAGCCAACAACGAATCGGGGCGCGGAGTCAGCCCCAGCATTTT.

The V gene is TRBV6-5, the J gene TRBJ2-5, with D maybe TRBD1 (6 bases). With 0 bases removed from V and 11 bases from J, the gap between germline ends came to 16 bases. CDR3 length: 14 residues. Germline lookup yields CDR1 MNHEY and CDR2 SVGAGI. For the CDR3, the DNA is TGTGCCAGCAGTTACTCGATGGTACAGGGTATACAGTACTTC. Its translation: CASSYSMVQGIQYF.

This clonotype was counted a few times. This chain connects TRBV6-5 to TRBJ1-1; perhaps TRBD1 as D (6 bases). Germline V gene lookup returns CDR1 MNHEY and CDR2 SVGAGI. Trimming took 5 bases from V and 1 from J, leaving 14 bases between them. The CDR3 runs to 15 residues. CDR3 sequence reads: CASSPVWTANTEAFF. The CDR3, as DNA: TGTGCCAGCAGTCCCGTCTGGACAGCGAACACTGAAGCTTTCTTT.

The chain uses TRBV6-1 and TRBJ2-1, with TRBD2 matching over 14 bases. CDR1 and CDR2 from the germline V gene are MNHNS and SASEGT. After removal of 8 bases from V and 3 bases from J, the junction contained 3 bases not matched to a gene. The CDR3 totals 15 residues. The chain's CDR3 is CASPGTSGSYNEQFF. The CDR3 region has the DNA TGTGCCAGCCCCGGGACTAGCGGGAGCTACAATGAGCAGTTCTTC.

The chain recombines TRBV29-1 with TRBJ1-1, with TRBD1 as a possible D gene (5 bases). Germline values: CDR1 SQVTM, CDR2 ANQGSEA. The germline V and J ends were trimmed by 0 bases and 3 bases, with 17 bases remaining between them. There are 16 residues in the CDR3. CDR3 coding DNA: TGCAGCGTTGAAGATCATTTCAGGGAAAAGCACACTGAAGCTTTCTTT. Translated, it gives CSVEDHFREKHTEAFF. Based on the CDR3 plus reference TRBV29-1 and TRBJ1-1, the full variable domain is SAVISQKPSRDICQRGTSLTIQCQVDSQVTMMFWYRQQPGQSLTLIATANQGSEATYESGFVIDKFPISRPNLTFSTLTVSNMSPEDSSIYLCSVEDHFREKHTEAFFGQGTRLTVV.

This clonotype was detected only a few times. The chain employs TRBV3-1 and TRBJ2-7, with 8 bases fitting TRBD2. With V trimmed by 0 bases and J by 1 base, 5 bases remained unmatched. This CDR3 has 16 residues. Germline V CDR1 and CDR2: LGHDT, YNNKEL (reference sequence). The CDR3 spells CASSQDSTSGSYEQYF. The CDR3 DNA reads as TGTGCCAGCAGCCAAGATAGCACTAGCGGATCCTACGAGCAGTACTTC.

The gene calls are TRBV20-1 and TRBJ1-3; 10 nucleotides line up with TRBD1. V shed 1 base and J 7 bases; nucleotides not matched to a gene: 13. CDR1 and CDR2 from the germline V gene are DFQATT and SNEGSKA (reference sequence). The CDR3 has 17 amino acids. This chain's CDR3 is CSARAVTAGQGGNTIYF. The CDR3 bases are TGCAGTGCTAGAGCCGTCACAGCAGGACAGGGGGGTAACACCATATATTTT.

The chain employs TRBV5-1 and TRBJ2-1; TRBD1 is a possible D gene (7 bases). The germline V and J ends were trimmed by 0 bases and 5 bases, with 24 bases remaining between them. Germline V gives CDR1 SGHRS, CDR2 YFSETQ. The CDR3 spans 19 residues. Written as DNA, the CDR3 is TGCGCCAGCAGCTTGGGACCGAGCAGGGGGGCTCGGGGGAACAATGAGCAGTTCTTC. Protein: CASSLGPSRGARGNNEQFF.

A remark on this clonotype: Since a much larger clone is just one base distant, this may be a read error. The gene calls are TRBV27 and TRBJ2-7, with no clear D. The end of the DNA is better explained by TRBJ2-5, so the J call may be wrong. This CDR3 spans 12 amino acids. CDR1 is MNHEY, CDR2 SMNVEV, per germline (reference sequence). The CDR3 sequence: CASSLIGQTQYF. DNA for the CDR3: TGTGCCAGCAGTTTAATCGGGCAGACCCAGTACTTC.

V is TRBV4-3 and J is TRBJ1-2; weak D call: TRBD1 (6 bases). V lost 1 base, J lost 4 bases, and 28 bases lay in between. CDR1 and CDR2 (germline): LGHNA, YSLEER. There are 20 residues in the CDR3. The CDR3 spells CASSQVLISRGQPSGYGYTF. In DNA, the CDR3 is TGCGCCAGCAGCCAAGTATTGATCAGTAGGGGACAACCAAGCGGCTATGGCTACACCTTC.

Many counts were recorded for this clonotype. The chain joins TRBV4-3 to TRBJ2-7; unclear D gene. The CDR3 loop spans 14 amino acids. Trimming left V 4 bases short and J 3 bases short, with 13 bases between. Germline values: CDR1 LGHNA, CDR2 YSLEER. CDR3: CASSPLLGGYEQYF. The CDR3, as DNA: TGCGCCAGCAGCCCTCTCTTAGGCGGCTACGAGCAGTACTTC.

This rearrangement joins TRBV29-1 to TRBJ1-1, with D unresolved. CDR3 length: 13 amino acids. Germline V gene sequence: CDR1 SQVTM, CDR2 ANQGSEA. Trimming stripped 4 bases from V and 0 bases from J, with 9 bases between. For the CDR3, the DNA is TGCAGCGTTGCGGCTTTGATGAACACTGAAGCTTTCTTT. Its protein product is CSVAALMNTEAFF.

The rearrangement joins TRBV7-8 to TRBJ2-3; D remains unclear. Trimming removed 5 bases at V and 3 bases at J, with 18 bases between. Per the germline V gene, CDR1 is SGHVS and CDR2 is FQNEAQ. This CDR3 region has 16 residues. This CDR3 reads CASSPSRTEPTDTQYF. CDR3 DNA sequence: TGTGCCAGCAGCCCATCCCGTACCGAACCAACAGATACGCAGTATTTT.

The CDR3 loop is CASSPPISQGYTF. In nucleotides, the CDR3 is TGTGCCAGCAGCCCGCCAATCTCCCAAGGCTACACCTTC. This chain connects TRBV16 to TRBJ1-2; D remains ambiguous. V lost 4 bases and J 8 bases, leaving 14 bases between the germline ends. Germline V gene data show CDR1 as KGHSY and CDR2 as FQNENV. This CDR3 contains 13 residues.

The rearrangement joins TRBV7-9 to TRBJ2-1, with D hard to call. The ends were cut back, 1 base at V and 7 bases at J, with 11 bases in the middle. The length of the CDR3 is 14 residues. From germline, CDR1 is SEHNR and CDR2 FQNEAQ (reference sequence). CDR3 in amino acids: CASSLDSRSNEQFF. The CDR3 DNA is TGTGCCAGCAGCTTAGATTCAAGGTCTAATGAGCAGTTCTTC.

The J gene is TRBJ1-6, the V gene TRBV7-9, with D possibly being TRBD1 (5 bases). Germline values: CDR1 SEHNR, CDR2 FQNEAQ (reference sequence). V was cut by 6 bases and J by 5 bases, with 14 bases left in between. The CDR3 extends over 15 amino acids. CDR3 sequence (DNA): TGTGCCAGCAGTCCCGTTGGGGGGAATAATTCACCCCTCCACTTT. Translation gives CASSPVGGNNSPLHF.

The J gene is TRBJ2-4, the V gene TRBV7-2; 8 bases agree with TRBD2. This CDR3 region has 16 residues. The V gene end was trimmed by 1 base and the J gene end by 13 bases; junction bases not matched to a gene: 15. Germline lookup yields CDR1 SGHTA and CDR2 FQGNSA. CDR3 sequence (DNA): TGTGCCAGCAGCTTAGTCGGAGCGGGAGTGAGTAATGAGCAGTACTTC. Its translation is CASSLVGAGVSNEQYF.

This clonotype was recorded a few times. The DNA of the CDR3 is TGTGCCAGCAGTTTTGTTGGTGTTACTGAAGCTTTCTTT. Its protein is CASSFVGVTEAFF. V usage is TRBV27 and J usage is TRBJ1-1; D unresolved. Trimming left V 3 bases short and J 5 bases short, with 10 bases between. CDR3 length: 13 residues. Germline CDR1 is MNHEY and CDR2 is SMNVEV (reference sequence).

CDR3 protein: CASSQDLYVHEQFF. For the CDR3, the DNA is TGCGCCAGCAGCCAAGATCTATACGTGCATGAGCAGTTCTTC. This chain uses TRBV4-3 with TRBJ2-1; unclear D gene. This CDR3 region has 14 residues. V was shortened by 0 bases and J by 8 bases, with 11 bases between the two germline ends. Germline loops: CDR1 LGHNA, CDR2 YSLEER.